This entry lists 19 T cell receptor beta chains sequenced from one sample in a study of OX40 agonist ivuxolimab in advanced cancers. Generated by immunoSEQ multiplex PCR, the TCRdb table keeps only in-frame clones and is missing some. The repertoire has approximately 50,000 clones, over 80% of them found once; the top ten carry 9.5% to 15%. Here the sequenced sample was CD4+ or CD8+ T cells sorted from blood, taken in a trial of the OX40 agonist ivuxolimab. The receptors stem from an adult with an advanced solid tumor such as melanoma, head and neck, liver or kidney cancer.

The DNA for the CDR3 is TGTGCCAGCAGTTCCGCTACCGGGACTAGAACATACGAGCAGTACTTC. Protein sequence: CASSSATGTRTYEQYF. The chain links TRBV28 to TRBJ2-7, with 8 bases matching TRBD2. Looked up from germline, CDR1 is MDHEN and CDR2 is SYDVKM. The CDR3 runs to 16 residues. After removal of 4 bases from V and 4 bases from J, the junction contained 12 bases not matched to a gene.

This clone was seen a single time. The genes are TRBV5-6 and TRBJ2-7; 8 nucleotides line up with TRBD1. This CDR3 region has 13 residues. The germline V gene has CDR1 SGHDT and CDR2 YYEEEE. Trimming took 2 bases from V and 7 from J; bases not matched to a gene: 5. The CDR3 spells CASSFAGGAEQYF. CDR3 DNA sequence: TGTGCCAGCAGCTTTGCAGGGGGCGCTGAGCAGTACTTC.

V usage is TRBV4-1 and J usage is TRBJ2-7, with 8 bases fitting TRBD2. V gave up 7 bases and J gave up 2 bases; unmatched junction bases: 13. CDR1 MGHRA and CDR2 YSYEKL come from the germline V gene. The CDR3 consists of 16 residues. The CDR3 protein is CASTNIAGSGTYEQYV. The CDR3 nucleotides read TGCGCCAGCACCAATATAGCGGGGTCCGGAACCTACGAGCAGTACGTC.

A single count supports this clone. The chain combines TRBV2 with TRBJ2-7; 10 bases are a match to TRBD1. CDR1 and CDR2 (germline): SNHLY, FYNNEI. V lost 8 bases to trimming and J lost 5 bases; unmatched junction nucleotides: 3. This CDR3 region has 12 residues. This CDR3 reads CASRDRGDEQYF. The CDR3 DNA reads as TGTGCCAGCCGGGACAGGGGTGACGAGCAGTACTTC.

J is TRBJ2-3 and V is TRBV6-4; no clear D gene. This CDR3 is 12 amino acids long. From germline, CDR1 is MRHNA and CDR2 SNTAGT. Trimming shortened V by 2 bases and J by 1 base, and 1 base separated the two germline ends. The CDR3 loop reads CASSDGTDTQYF. CDR3 DNA sequence: TGTGCCAGCAGTGACGGCACAGATACGCAGTATTTT.

V usage is TRBV7-9 and J usage is TRBJ2-2; TRBD2 matches 11 bases. The CDR3 has 17 amino acids. Germline loops: CDR1 SEHNR, CDR2 FQNEAQ (reference sequence). Trimming removed 5 bases from V and 2 bases from J; junction bases left unmatched: 7. The CDR3 DNA reads as TGTGCCAGCAGCCCGCCACTAGCGGGAGATAACACCGGGGAGCTGTTTTTT. Protein sequence: CASSPPLAGDNTGELFF.

The chain links TRBV28 to TRBJ1-1, with D uncertain. The CDR3 is 11 amino acids. V was cut by 7 bases and J by 0 bases, with 3 bases left in between. Germline-derived CDR1 and CDR2 are MDHEN and SYDVKM. The CDR3 sequence: CASIVNTEAFF. In DNA, the CDR3 is TGTGCCAGCATTGTGAACACTGAAGCTTTCTTT.

The V and J genes are TRBV5-1 and TRBJ1-1; tentatively, D is TRBD1 (5 bases). Germline loops: CDR1 SGHRS, CDR2 YFSETQ. V lost 4 bases, J lost 6 bases, and 13 bases lay in between. There are 13 residues in the CDR3. In DNA form, the CDR3 reads TGCGCCAGCAGCAAGGGGTTTAGAGCTGAAGCTTTCTTT. It codes for CASSKGFRAEAFF.

This rearrangement joins TRBV18 to TRBJ2-3; D is ambiguous. Germline assignment: CDR1 KGHSH and CDR2 LQKENI. The CDR3 totals 14 residues. V dropped 2 bases and J dropped 2 bases, with 8 bases sitting between them. The CDR3 bases are TGTGCCAGCTCACCATCCCAGAACACAGATACGCAGTATTTT. It codes for CASSPSQNTDTQYF.

In this sample, this clone turned up a few times. The J gene is TRBJ1-5, the V gene TRBV6-5; TRBD1 matches 8 bases. This CDR3 has 14 residues. Germline assignment: CDR1 MNHEY and CDR2 SVGAGI. The V segment lost 5 bases and the J segment 5 bases; nucleotides outside the gene matches: 5. DNA for the CDR3: TGTGCCAGCAGTCGGAACAGGGGGGATCAGCCCCAGCATTTT. This encodes CASSRNRGDQPQHF.

This chain links TRBV2 with TRBJ1-1; 8 bases line up with TRBD1. Germline V gene data show CDR1 as SNHLY and CDR2 as FYNNEI. The CDR3 length is 13 residues. J gave up 10 bases and V 2 bases, and 6 bases lay outside the gene matches. The CDR3 reads CASSESGGGRAFF. CDR3 sequence (DNA): TGTGCCAGCAGTGAATCAGGGGGCGGGCGAGCTTTCTTT.

The chain uses TRBV5-4 and TRBJ1-1; possible D gene TRBD1, 5 bases. The CDR3 length is 16 residues. Looked up from germline, CDR1 is SGHNT and CDR2 is YYREEE (reference sequence). The V gene lost 3 bases and the J gene lost 5 bases, with 20 bases spanning the gap. The CDR3 DNA reads TGTGCCAGCAGCTCAGGCAGGACAACAAAGAGAACTGAAGCTTTCTTT. Protein sequence: CASSSGRTTKRTEAFF.

The V and J genes are TRBV7-2 and TRBJ2-3; D may be TRBD1 (6 bases). Germline values: CDR1 SGHTA, CDR2 FQGNSA. Between the trimmed V and J ends, which lost 4 bases and 3 bases, there was a span of 17 bases. This CDR3 region has 16 residues. The CDR3 nucleotides read TGTGCCAGCAGCTCCGCGAGGGGGTTAGGAACAGATACGCAGTATTTT. This gives the protein CASSSARGLGTDTQYF.

V is TRBV6-5 and J is TRBJ1-3, with D perhaps matching TRBD1 (6 bases). Trimming cost V 6 bases and J 6 bases, with 18 bases left between them. CDR3 length: 15 residues. Germline CDR1 is MNHEY and CDR2 is SVGAGI. CDR3 sequence: CASRPTGFGENTIYF. CDR3 coding DNA: TGTGCCAGCAGACCTACAGGGTTTGGGGAAAACACCATATATTTT.

The chain recombines TRBV19 with TRBJ2-1; 10 bases agree with TRBD2. CDR1 and CDR2 (germline): LNHDA, SQIVND (reference sequence). The V segment lost 7 bases and the J segment 9 bases; nucleotides outside the gene matches: 12. The CDR3 is 15 amino acids. CDR3 protein: CASMGPSGSFSEQFF. The CDR3 region has the DNA TGTGCCAGTATGGGCCCTAGCGGGAGTTTTAGTGAGCAGTTCTTC.

A few counts support this clone. This rearrangement joins TRBV5-8 to TRBJ2-7; 9 bases agree with TRBD2. Losses at the gene ends were 0 bases for V and 3 bases for J; bases not matched to a gene: 4. The germline V gene encodes CDR1 SGHTS and CDR2 YDEGEE. This CDR3 is built from 15 residues. This chain's CDR3 is CASSLVSAGGYEQYF. The CDR3 DNA reads as TGTGCCAGCAGCTTGGTATCAGCGGGAGGCTACGAGCAGTACTTC.

The V call is TRBV10-3, the J call TRBJ2-1; D uncertain. V was clipped by 6 bases and J by 6 bases, with 18 bases between them. Germline CDR1 is ENHRY and CDR2 is SYGVKD. This CDR3 has 15 amino acids. The CDR3 DNA is TGTGCCATCAGGGATAGTGGGTCTGACGTCAATGAGCAGTTCTTC. Encoded protein: CAIRDSGSDVNEQFF.

This chain joins TRBV10-3 and TRBJ2-7; D remains ambiguous. There are 13 residues in the CDR3. CDR1 and CDR2 from the germline V gene are ENHRY and SYGVKD. The V gene lost 6 bases and the J gene lost 6 bases, with 15 bases spanning the gap. CDR3 sequence reads: CAIRNVQVGEQYF. For the CDR3, the DNA is TGTGCCATCAGGAATGTGCAGGTCGGCGAGCAGTACTTC.

The rearrangement joins TRBV6-1 to TRBJ2-7; 11 nucleotides match TRBD1. The CDR3 totals 13 residues. V lost 6 bases to trimming and J lost 6 bases; unmatched junction nucleotides: 4. Germline-derived CDR1 and CDR2 are MNHNS and SASEGT. The CDR3 spells CASRSGTGGEQYV. CDR3 nucleotide sequence: TGTGCCAGCAGATCCGGGACAGGGGGCGAGCAGTACGTC.